Below are 15 T cell receptor beta chains sequenced from a single sample in a study of spatial heterogeneity in lung cancer. TCRdb ran MiXCR on the 5' RACE reads and lists one entry per CDR3 protein. In the table there are roughly 79,000 distinct CDR3 sequences, about 8.5% of which are singletons. The time point: sample taken at primary tumor resection. Sequenced here: PBMCs, sampled at surgery. These receptors all come from a male donor with early-stage non-small cell lung cancer.

This chain's CDR3 is CASGDRGDSRAFF. The CDR3 coding sequence is TGCGCCAGCGGGGACAGGGGTGATAGTCGGGCTTTCTTT. The chain links TRBV5-1 to TRBJ1-1; 10 bases map to TRBD1. There are 13 residues in the CDR3. Trimming at V came to 7 bases and at J to 11 bases, leaving 11 bases not matched to a gene. Looked up from germline, CDR1 is SGHRS and CDR2 is YFSETQ.

This clonotype was recorded a few times. The rearrangement links TRBV7-2 to TRBJ2-7, with 10 bases aligning to TRBD1. The J segment lost 7 bases and the V segment lost 4 bases, leaving 10 bases of the junction unmatched. Germline assignment: CDR1 SGHTA and CDR2 FQGNSA. The CDR3 is 15 amino acids. The CDR3 DNA reads as TGTGCCAGCAGCTCCCCCGGGACAGGGGCGTATGAGCAGTACTTC. Amino acids: CASSSPGTGAYEQYF.

This clonotype was observed many times. V and J are TRBV6-2 or TRBV6-3 and TRBJ2-5; D not certain. With 10 bases removed from V and 4 bases from J, the gap between germline ends came to 19 bases. Germline CDR1 reads MNHEY; CDR2 reads SVGEGT. The CDR3 has 14 residues. CDR3 nucleotide sequence: TGTGCCACCGACTCTCCGGGTCACCTAGAGACCCAGTACTTC. Protein sequence: CATDSPGHLETQYF.

V usage is TRBV27 and J usage is TRBJ2-5, with TRBD2 as a possible D gene (7 bases). Germline V CDR1 and CDR2: MNHEY, SMNVEV (reference sequence). The CDR3 is 17 residues long. V lost 6 bases, J lost 5 bases, and 25 bases lay in between. The CDR3 protein is CASSLRGGPVHSETQYF. The CDR3, as DNA: TGTGCCAGCAGCCTGAGGGGGGGGCCCGTTCATTCGGAGACCCAGTACTTC.

This clonotype appeared many times. V usage is TRBV27 and J usage is TRBJ2-7, with 9 bases lining up with TRBD1. The germline CDR1 and CDR2 sequences are MNHEY and SMNVEV (reference sequence). The V segment lost 5 bases and the J segment 2 bases; nucleotides outside the gene matches: 4. This CDR3 is 14 amino acids long. CDR3 nucleotide sequence: TGTGCCAGCAGTCCCGGGGACAGGGCCTACGAGCAGTACTTC. Its protein product is CASSPGDRAYEQYF.

There are many counts of this clonotype. The V and J genes are TRBV7-2 and TRBJ2-4; D may be TRBD2 (6 bases). Per germline, CDR1 SGHTA and CDR2 FQGNSA. Trimming removed 0 bases at V and 7 bases at J, with 10 bases between. This CDR3 comprises 14 residues. The CDR3 DNA is TGTGCCAGCAGCTTAGCTTCGGAGGGGAACATTCAGTACTTC. It specifies CASSLASEGNIQYF.

This chain links TRBV20-1 with TRBJ2-7, with 8 bases lining up with TRBD2. V lost 3 bases and J lost 2; bases outside the gene matches: 12. Germline V gene data show CDR1 as DFQATT and CDR2 as SNEGSKA (reference sequence). The CDR3 covers 16 residues. The CDR3 protein is CSASGSGIAGTYEQYF. CDR3 coding DNA: TGCAGTGCTAGTGGCTCGGGGATAGCGGGGACCTACGAGCAGTACTTC.

At least ten counts were recorded for this clonotype. The chain employs TRBV3-1 and TRBJ2-1; 7 nucleotides line up with TRBD1. The CDR3 has 15 amino acids. The germline CDR1 and CDR2 sequences are LGHDT and YNNKEL (reference sequence). J was trimmed by 4 bases and V by 4 bases; bases with no gene match: 7. The CDR3 reads CASSLDRVGYNEQFF. The CDR3 nucleotides read TGTGCCAGCAGCCTTGACAGGGTGGGGTACAATGAGCAGTTCTTC.

The genes are TRBV2 and TRBJ2-5; D is unresolved. Trimming took off 3 bases at V and 0 bases at J, with 11 bases between the two ends. CDR1 is SNHLY, CDR2 FYNNEI, per germline. The CDR3 runs 15 residues. As DNA, the CDR3 is TGTGCCAGCAGTGACGTTTATGGGTACCAAGAGACCCAGTACTTC. As protein: CASSDVYGYQETQYF.

In this sample, this clonotype turned up a few times. The chain carries TRBV7-2 and TRBJ2-7, with 11 bases lining up with TRBD2. Unmatched junction bases numbered 1, after V lost 4 bases and J lost 2 bases. Germline assignment: CDR1 SGHTA and CDR2 FQGNSA. CDR3 size: 14 residues. The CDR3 loop reads CASSSGLAAYEQYF. CDR3 nucleotides: TGTGCCAGCAGCTCGGGACTAGCGGCCTACGAGCAGTACTTC.

This clonotype was recorded many times. The rearrangement links TRBV3-1 to TRBJ1-6, with D unclear. The germline V gene has CDR1 LGHDT and CDR2 YNNKEL (reference sequence). CDR3 size: 12 residues. Trimming cost V 7 bases and J 15 bases, with 16 bases left between them. The DNA of the CDR3 is TGTGCCAGCACGGAGGGCCGGAGTGACCTCCACTTT. Translation gives CASTEGRSDLHF.

This clonotype was seen a few times. The V and J genes are TRBV5-1 and TRBJ2-1; D uncertain. CDR1 and CDR2 (germline): SGHRS, YFSETQ. The CDR3 covers 13 residues. The V end lost 0 bases, the J end lost 8 bases, and 9 bases lay between the germline ends. Written as DNA, the CDR3 is TGCGCCAGCAGCTTGGAACGTCCAGATGAGCAGTTCTTC. Its translation is CASSLERPDEQFF.

This clonotype was observed at least ten times. V usage is TRBV11-3 and J usage is TRBJ1-2; D ambiguous. This CDR3 comprises 16 residues. The germline V gene encodes CDR1 SGHNT and CDR2 YENEEA. Trimming stripped 5 bases from V and 6 bases from J, with 22 bases between. The CDR3 DNA follows: TGTGCCAGCAGCCAAGAAGGTCGGGCGGGCATACATGGCTACACCTTC. This sequence encodes CASSQEGRAGIHGYTF.

This clonotype has ten or more counts. The chain is built from TRBV9 and TRBJ1-1; tentatively, D is TRBD1 (6 bases). V lost 3 bases, J lost 5 bases, and 11 bases lay in between. Germline lookup yields CDR1 SGDLS and CDR2 YYNGEE. The CDR3 runs 13 residues. This chain's CDR3 is CASSATTGTEAFF. CDR3 DNA: TGTGCCAGCAGCGCAACGACAGGAACTGAAGCTTTCTTT.

This clonotype was detected ten times or more. The gene calls are TRBV5-1 and TRBJ2-7, with D tentatively TRBD2 (5 bases). In germline, CDR1 is SGHRS, CDR2 YFSETQ. The V gene lost 0 bases and the J gene lost 2 bases, with 15 bases spanning the gap. The CDR3 consists of 16 residues. CDR3 sequence: CASSLDSADSAYEQYF. For the CDR3, the DNA is TGCGCCAGCAGCTTGGATTCTGCGGACTCCGCCTACGAGCAGTACTTC.